The 9 T cell receptor beta chains below were found in one sample sequenced in a study of Ad26.COV2.S vaccination and SARS-CoV-2 variants. Clones were read by immunoSEQ multiplex PCR, and TCRdb kept only the in-frame ones, dropping some. The sample holds fewer than 400,000 clones, 89% seen once. The treatment denotes: roughly 20 received Ad26.COV2.S at low or high dose, single or two shots; roughly five received placebo; per-sample allocation not given. The samples date from day 63 after the first vaccine or placebo injection. Sequences were derived from peripheral blood, sampled in a trial of Ad26.COV2.S vaccine versus placebo. The receptors originated from a person between 18 and 65 years old who received the Ad26.COV2.S COVID-19 vaccine or a placebo.

The rearrangement uses TRBV3-1 (or the pseudogene TRBV3-2) and TRBJ2-7, with 11 bases aligning to TRBD2. In germline, CDR1 is LGHDT, CDR2 YNNKEL (reference sequence). J lost 7 bases, V lost 6 bases, and 2 bases had no gene match. The CDR3 is 12 residues long. CDR3 residues: CASSRLAGEQYF. CDR3 nucleotides: TGTGCCAGCAGTCGACTAGCGGGGGAGCAGTACTTC.

The chain joins TRBV3-1 (or the pseudogene TRBV3-2) to TRBJ1-6; no clear D gene. Looked up from germline, CDR1 is LGHDT and CDR2 is YNNKEL (reference sequence). V was clipped by 1 base and J by 10 bases, with 14 bases between them. The CDR3 contains 15 residues. CDR3 nucleotides: TGTGCCAGCAGCCAAGGAAGACGGTTGGGGTCACCCCTCCACTTT. It encodes CASSQGRRLGSPLHF.

The chain employs TRBV11-3 and TRBJ2-2; D gene ambiguous. The CDR3 has 13 amino acids. Trimming pared 1 base from V and 3 bases from J, leaving 3 bases between. From germline, CDR1 is SGHNT and CDR2 YENEEA. The CDR3 here is CASSLAHTGELFF. The DNA of the CDR3 is TGTGCCAGCAGCTTAGCCCACACCGGGGAGCTGTTTTTT.

The CDR3 loop is CASARDMGSLNSPLHF. The DNA for the CDR3 is TGTGCCAGCGCCCGGGACATGGGGAGCCTAAATTCACCCCTCCACTTT. V is TRBV2 and J is TRBJ1-6; a possible D gene is TRBD1 (6 bases). Germline V gene lookup returns CDR1 SNHLY and CDR2 FYNNEI. V lost 8 bases to trimming and J lost 7 bases, with 21 bases between them. There are 16 residues in the CDR3.

The gene calls are TRBV15 and TRBJ2-3; tentatively, D is TRBD1 (5 bases). CDR1 and CDR2 (germline): LNHNV, YYDKDF (reference sequence). The CDR3 covers 15 residues. V was shortened by 1 base and J by 2 bases, with 10 bases between the two germline ends. The CDR3: CATSRGLGDTDTQYF. The CDR3 DNA is TGTGCCACCAGCAGAGGGCTAGGGGACACAGATACGCAGTATTTT.

V is TRBV6-8 and J is TRBJ2-7; 13 nucleotides agree with TRBD2. The CDR3 sequence is 15 residues long. V shed 7 bases, J shed 5 bases, and the junction held 8 bases outside the gene matches. CDR1 and CDR2 (germline): MNHGY, SAAAGT. CDR3 protein: CASTGLAGVVDEQYF. CDR3 DNA sequence: TGTGCCAGCACCGGACTAGCGGGAGTGGTTGACGAGCAGTACTTC.

This sequence joins TRBV28 and TRBJ1-5, with D perhaps matching TRBD1 (5 bases). This CDR3 contains 16 residues. V lost 5 bases and J 4 bases, leaving 18 bases between the germline ends. CDR1 is MDHEN, CDR2 SYDVKM, per germline. The CDR3 coding sequence is TGTGCCAGCAGTCCCCAGCAGGGTCGGATGAATCAGCCCCAGCATTTT. It codes for CASSPQQGRMNQPQHF.

The rearrangement uses TRBV4-2 and TRBJ2-3, with 11 bases fitting TRBD2. Trimming removed 0 bases from V and 8 bases from J; junction bases left unmatched: 10. Germline CDR1 is LGHNA and CDR2 is YNFKEQ. The CDR3 has 17 residues. CDR3: CASSQETSGRFGGTQYF. The CDR3 nucleotides are TGTGCCAGCAGCCAAGAAACTAGCGGGAGATTCGGCGGTACGCAGTATTTT.

J is TRBJ2-1 and V is TRBV3-1 (or the pseudogene TRBV3-2); 10 nucleotides align to TRBD2. Trimming took 4 bases from V and 4 from J; bases not matched to a gene: 7. Looked up from germline, CDR1 is LGHDT and CDR2 is YNNKEL (reference sequence). The CDR3 loop spans 16 amino acids. This CDR3 is CASSPRGLAVYNEQFF. The CDR3 DNA is TGTGCCAGCAGCCCCCGCGGACTAGCGGTTTACAATGAGCAGTTCTTC.